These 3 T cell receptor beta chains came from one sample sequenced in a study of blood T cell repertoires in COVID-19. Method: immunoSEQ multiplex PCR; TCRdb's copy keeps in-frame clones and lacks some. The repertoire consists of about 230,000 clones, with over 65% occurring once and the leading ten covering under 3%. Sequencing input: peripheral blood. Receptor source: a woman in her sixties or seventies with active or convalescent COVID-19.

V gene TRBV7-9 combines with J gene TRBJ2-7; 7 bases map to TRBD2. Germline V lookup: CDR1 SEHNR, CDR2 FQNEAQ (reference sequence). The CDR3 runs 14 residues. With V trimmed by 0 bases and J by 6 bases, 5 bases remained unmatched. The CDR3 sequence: CASSLAGPGGEQYF. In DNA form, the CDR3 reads TGTGCCAGCAGCTTAGCGGGACCGGGGGGCGAGCAGTACTTC. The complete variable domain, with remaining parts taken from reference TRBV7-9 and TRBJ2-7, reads DTGVSQNPRHKITKRGQNVTFRCDPISEHNRLYWYRQTLGQGPEFLTYFQNEAQLEKSRLLSDRFSAERPKGSFSTLEIQRTEQGDSAMYLCASSLAGPGGEQYFGPGTRLTVT.

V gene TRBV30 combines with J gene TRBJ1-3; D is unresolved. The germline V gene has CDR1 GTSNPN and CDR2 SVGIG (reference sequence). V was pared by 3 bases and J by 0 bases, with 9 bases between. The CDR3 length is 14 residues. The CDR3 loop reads CAWSPVYSGNTIYF. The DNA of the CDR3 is TGTGCCTGGAGCCCGGTGTACTCTGGAAACACCATATATTTT.

CDR3 loop: CAWSVMASGENEQFF. As DNA, the CDR3 is TGTGCCTGGAGTGTAATGGCTAGCGGGGAAAATGAGCAGTTCTTC. The rearrangement links TRBV30 to TRBJ2-1; 9 bases are a match to TRBD2. The CDR3 length is 15 residues. J was trimmed by 7 bases and V by 0 bases; bases with no gene match: 7. CDR1 is GTSNPN, CDR2 SVGIG, per germline (reference sequence).